In this sample, the clone carrying this T cell receptor beta chain turned up once. What it binds is not known. Here immunoSEQ multiplex PCR was the method, and the copy in TCRdb shows in-frame clones only, minus some. The sample includes about 150,000 clones, approximately 94% of them seen just once. This sample is drawn from a study of OX40 agonist ivuxolimab in advanced cancers. Study context: A history of anti-PD-1, anti-PD-L1 or anti-CTLA-4 therapy was acceptable, and 40% to 45% had some.

Study-wide results and caveats: Clonal expansion in partial responders at 0.1-3.0 mg/kg ranked among the lowest.

The receptor's source is an adult with an advanced solid tumor such as melanoma, head and neck, liver or kidney cancer. The input for sequencing was CD4+ or CD8+ T cells sorted from blood, taken in a trial of the OX40 agonist ivuxolimab.

This CDR3 reads CASSLSGGADTQYF. CDR3 nucleotides: TGCGCCAGCAGCCTTAGCGGGGGGGCAGATACGCAGTATTTT. The genes are TRBV5-1 and TRBJ2-3, with 11 bases lining up with TRBD2. The germline gives CDR1 SGHRS, CDR2 YFSETQ. The CDR3 contains 14 residues. Trimming took 4 bases from V and 4 from J; bases not matched to a gene: 2.